The rows below give T cell receptor beta chains drawn from one sample of a study of blood T cell repertoires in COVID-19. The method was immunoSEQ multiplex PCR; TCRdb's version includes in-frame clones alone and lacks a portion of them. Among about 350,000 clones, about 90% were seen once, and the ten largest hold approximately 7.4%. What was sequenced was peripheral blood. The origin of the receptors is a woman in her 70s with COVID-19, enrolled during active disease. Each CDR3 is given with its conserved first and last residue. D genes are given only for firm matches. Some rows have no size entry. The others give once, few or many, or a class for an expanded clone.

d_gene	abundance	v_gene	j_gene	CDR3aa	CDR3nt
TRBD1	NA	TRBV5-4	TRBJ1-4	CASSPRGEEEKLFF	TGTGCCAGCAGCCCCAGGGGGGAGGAGGAAAAACTGTTTTTT
NA	NA	TRBV11-2	TRBJ1-5	CASRKSGSGQPQHF	TGTGCCAGCAGAAAAAGCGGGTCGGGGCAGCCCCAGCATTTT
TRBD1	NA	TRBV7-9	TRBJ1-2	CASSLEGGAGGYTF	TGTGCCAGCAGCTTAGAAGGGGGCGCCGGAGGCTACACCTTC
TRBD1	NA	TRBV6-2/TRBV6-3	TRBJ1-6	CASSYSGTGDLPLHF	TGTGCCAGCAGTTACTCGGGGACAGGGGATTTACCCCTCCACTTT
NA	NA	TRBV28	TRBJ1-5	CASSLHLPPSNQPQHF	TGTGCCAGCAGTTTACACCTACCCCCATCCAATCAGCCCCAGCATTTT
NA	NA	TRBV4-3	TRBJ1-1	CASSQEAGNTEAFF	TGCGCCAGCAGCCAAGAGGCAGGCAACACTGAAGCTTTCTTT
TRBD1	once	TRBV2	TRBJ1-2	CASSEAGQGGRYGYTF	TGTGCCAGCAGTGAAGCGGGACAGGGAGGTAGGTACGGCTACACCTTC
NA	NA	TRBV5-6	TRBJ1-1	CASSLAIIRLGRADFEAFF	TGTGCCAGCAGCTTGGCCATAATTCGTCTTGGACGGGCGGACTTTGAAGCTTTCTTT
TRBD2	NA	TRBV5-8	TRBJ2-1	CASSPRAGGSYNEQFF	TGTGCCAGCAGTCCCCGGGCGGGGGGTTCCTACAATGAGCAGTTCTTC
NA	NA	TRBV18	TRBJ1-1	CASANRDTEAFF	TGTGCCAGCGCCAACAGGGACACTGAAGCTTTCTTT
TRBD1	NA	TRBV5-1	TRBJ2-7	CASSLSQGEDEQYF	TGCGCCAGCAGCTTGTCACAGGGGGAGGATGAGCAGTACTTC
NA	NA	TRBV12-3/TRBV12-4	TRBJ1-2	CASRTDANYGYTF	TGTGCCAGCAGGACAGACGCTAACTATGGCTACACCTTC
NA	NA	TRBV11-2	TRBJ2-5	CASRGRNQETQYF	TGTGCCAGCAGGGGGCGGAACCAAGAGACCCAGTACTTC
TRBD1	once	TRBV3-1/TRBV3-2	TRBJ1-2	CASSQTGVSHYGYTF	TGTGCCAGCAGCCAAACAGGGGTTAGCCACTATGGCTACACCTTC
NA	NA	TRBV7-9	TRBJ2-7	CASSLQGGYEQYF	TGTGCCAGCAGCTTGCAGGGGGGCTACGAGCAGTACTTC
TRBD1	NA	TRBV6-5	TRBJ1-1	CASSLRTGNTEAFF	TGTGCCAGCAGTCTCCGGACAGGGAACACTGAAGCTTTCTTT
TRBD1	once	TRBV11-3	TRBJ2-1	CASSLANWGTGDNEQFF	TGTGCCAGCAGCTTAGCAAACTGGGGGACAGGGGACAATGAGCAGTTCTTC
NA	NA	TRBV19	TRBJ1-1	CASSPSGNEAFF	TGTGCCAGTAGTCCCTCGGGGAATGAAGCTTTCTTT
TRBD1	NA	TRBV27	TRBJ1-3	CASSPGTASSGNTIYF	TGTGCCAGCAGTCCCGGGACAGCCTCCTCTGGAAACACCATATATTTT
NA	NA	TRBV7-9	TRBJ1-2	CASSLDENYDYTF	TGTGCCAGCAGTCTCGACGAGAACTATGACTACACCTTC